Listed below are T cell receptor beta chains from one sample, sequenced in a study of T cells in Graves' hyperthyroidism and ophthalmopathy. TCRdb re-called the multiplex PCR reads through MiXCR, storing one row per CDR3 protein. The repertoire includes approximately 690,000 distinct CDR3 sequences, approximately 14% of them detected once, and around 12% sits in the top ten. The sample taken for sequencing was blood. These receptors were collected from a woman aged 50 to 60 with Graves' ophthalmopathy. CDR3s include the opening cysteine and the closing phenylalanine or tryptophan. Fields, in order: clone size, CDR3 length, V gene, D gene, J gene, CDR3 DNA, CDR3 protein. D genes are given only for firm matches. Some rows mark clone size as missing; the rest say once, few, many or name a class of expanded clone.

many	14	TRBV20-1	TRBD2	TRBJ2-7	TGCAGTGCTTCCCTAGCGGAACTCTCCTACGAGCAGTACTTC	CSASLAELSYEQYF
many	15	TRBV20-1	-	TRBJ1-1	TGCAGTGCCCACCATGTAGGACGGATGAACACTGAAGCTTTCTTT	CSAHHVGRMNTEAFF
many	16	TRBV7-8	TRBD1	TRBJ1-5	TGTGCCAGCAGACCAGGACAGGGTTTTAGCAATCAGCCCCAGCATTTT	CASRPGQGFSNQPQHF
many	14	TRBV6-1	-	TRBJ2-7	TGTGCCAGCAGGCCCCCGACAGTTTCCTACGAGCAGTACTTC	CASRPPTVSYEQYF
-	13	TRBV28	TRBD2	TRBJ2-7	TGTGCCAGCAAGACTAGCGGGAATTCCGAGCAGTACTTC	CASKTSGNSEQYF
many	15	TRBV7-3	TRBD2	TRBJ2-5	TGTGCCAGCAGCATACTAGCGGGACTCCAAGAGACCCAGTACTTC	CASSILAGLQETQYF
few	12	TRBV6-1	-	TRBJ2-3	TGTGCCACTGGACGGGGCACAGATACGCAGTATTTT	CATGRGTDTQYF
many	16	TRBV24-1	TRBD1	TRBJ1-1	TGTGCCACCAGTGACAATAAAGCCGGGACAGGGGTTGAAGCTTTCTTT	CATSDNKAGTGVEAFF
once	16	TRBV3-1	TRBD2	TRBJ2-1	TGTGCCAGCAGCCAACCGGGACTAGCGGGATCGAATGAGCAGTTCTTC	CASSQPGLAGSNEQFF
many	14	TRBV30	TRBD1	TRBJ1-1	TGTGCCTGGAGTATCCCCAGGGGGGTGACTGAAGCTTTCTTT	CAWSIPRGVTEAFF
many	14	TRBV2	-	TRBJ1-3	TGTGCCAGCAGTGAATACAGCCAGGGAAACACCATATATTTT	CASSEYSQGNTIYF
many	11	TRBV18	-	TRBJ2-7	TGTGCCAGCTCACAGCACTACGAGCAGTACTTC	CASSQHYEQYF
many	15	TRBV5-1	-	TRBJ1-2	TGCGCCAGCAGCTTGGGAGGCAGATTCCTGGGAGGCTACACCTTC	CASSLGGRFLGGYTF
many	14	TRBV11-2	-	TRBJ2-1	TGTGCCAGCAGCTCCCGACTAGCCTACAATGAGCAGTTCTTC	CASSSRLAYNEQFF
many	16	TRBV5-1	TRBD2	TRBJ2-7	TGCGCCAGCAGCTTCTCCTTGACTAGCGGAAACTACGAGCAGTACTTC	CASSFSLTSGNYEQYF
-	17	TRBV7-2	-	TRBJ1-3	TGTGCCAGCAGCTTATATGCAGGGCCTTACTCTGGAAACACCATATATTTT	CASSLYAGPYSGNTIYF
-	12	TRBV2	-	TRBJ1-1	TGTGCCAGCTGGGCCTCTAACACTGAAGCTTTCTTT	CASWASNTEAFF
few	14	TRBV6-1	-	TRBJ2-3	TGTGCCAGCAGTGAACTAGCGCAAAAAGATACGCAGTATTTT	CASSELAQKDTQYF
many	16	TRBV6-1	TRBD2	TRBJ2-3	TGTGCCAGCAGGATGGGACTATTAAGGCCCCGAGATACGCAGTATTTT	CASRMGLLRPRDTQYF
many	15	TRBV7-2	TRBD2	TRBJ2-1	TGTGCCAGCAGCCTAGCGGAAGCTACGTACAATGAGCAGTTCTTC	CASSLAEATYNEQFF
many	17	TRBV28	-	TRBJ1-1	TGTGCCAGCAGTTTATATCTAGGGGGGGGCGGTAGCACTGAAGCTTTCTTT	CASSLYLGGGGSTEAFF
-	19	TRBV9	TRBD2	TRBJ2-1	TGTGCCAGCAGCCCGCGACTAGCGGGAGGGGAGAAGGGCTACAATGAGCAGTTCTTC	CASSPRLAGGEKGYNEQFF
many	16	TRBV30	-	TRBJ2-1	TGTGCCTGGAGTGTAAGGGGGTACAAAATCGGCAATGAGCAGTTCTTC	CAWSVRGYKIGNEQFF
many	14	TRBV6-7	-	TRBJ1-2	TGTGCCAGCAGTTACTCAGCAGGGGACTATGGCTACACCTTC	CASSYSAGDYGYTF
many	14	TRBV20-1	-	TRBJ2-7	TGCAGTGCTAAAGTGGGTAGACAGCCCTACGAGCAGTACTTC	CSAKVGRQPYEQYF
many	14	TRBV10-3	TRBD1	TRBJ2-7	TGTGCCATCACCTTGGGACAGGGGATCTACGAGCAGTACTTC	CAITLGQGIYEQYF
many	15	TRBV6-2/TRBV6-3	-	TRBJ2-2	TGTGCCAGCAGTTACTCGACCCTGCAAACCGGGGAGCTGTTTTTT	CASSYSTLQTGELFF
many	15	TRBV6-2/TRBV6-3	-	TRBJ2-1	TGTGCCAGCAGTTACAGGGGAAGCCTTTACAATGAGCAGTTCTTC	CASSYRGSLYNEQFF
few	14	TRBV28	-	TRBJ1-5	TGTGCCAGCAGTTCAAGTGGTTTTCATCAGCCCCAGCATTTT	CASSSSGFHQPQHF
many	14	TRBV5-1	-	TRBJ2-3	TGCGCCAGCAGCTTACGCCTAAGCACAGATACGCAGTATTTT	CASSLRLSTDTQYF
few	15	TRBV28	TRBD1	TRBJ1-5	TGTGCCAGCATCCTCTCGGACAGGGCCAATCAGCCCCAGCATTTT	CASILSDRANQPQHF